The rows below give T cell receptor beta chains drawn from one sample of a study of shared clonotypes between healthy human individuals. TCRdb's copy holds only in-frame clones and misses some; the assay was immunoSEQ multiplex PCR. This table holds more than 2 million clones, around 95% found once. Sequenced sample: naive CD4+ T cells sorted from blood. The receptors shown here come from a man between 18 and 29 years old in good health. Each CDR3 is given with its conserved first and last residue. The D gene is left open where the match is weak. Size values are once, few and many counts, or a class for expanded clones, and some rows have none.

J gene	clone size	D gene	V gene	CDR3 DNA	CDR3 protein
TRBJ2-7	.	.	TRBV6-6	TGTGCCAGCAGTTACTCCAGAGGGTCCGAGCAGTACTTC	CASSYSRGSEQYF
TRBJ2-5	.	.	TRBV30	TGTGCCTGGAGTCAAGGGGCGCAAGAGACCCAGTACTTC	CAWSQGAQETQYF
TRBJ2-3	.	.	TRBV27	TGTGCCAGCAGTTCGGTAGATACGCAGTATTTT	CASSSVDTQYF
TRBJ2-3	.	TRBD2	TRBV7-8	TGTGCCAGCAGCCTAGCGGAAAACACAGATACGCAGTATTTT	CASSLAENTDTQYF
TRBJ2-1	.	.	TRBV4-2	TGTGCCAGCAGCCGACCCCACGCCAATGAGCAGTTCTTC	CASSRPHANEQFF
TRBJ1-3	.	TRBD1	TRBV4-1	TGCGCCAGCAGCCACCCTTTGGGACAGGGTGCTGGAAACACCATATATTTT	CASSHPLGQGAGNTIYF
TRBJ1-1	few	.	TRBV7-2	TGTGCCAGCAGCTTACGAATGAACACTGAAGCTTTCTTT	CASSLRMNTEAFF
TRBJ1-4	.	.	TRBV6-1	TGTGCCAGCATCAAGGGGGGAAATGAAAAACTGTTTTTT	CASIKGGNEKLFF
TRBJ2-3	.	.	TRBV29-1	TGCAGCGGTATACCGGTTAAAGGACGGAGCACAGATACGCAGTATTTT	CSGIPVKGRSTDTQYF
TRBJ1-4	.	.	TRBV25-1	TGTGCCAGCAGCACCGGGACGCAGATTAATGAAAAACTGTTTTTT	CASSTGTQINEKLFF
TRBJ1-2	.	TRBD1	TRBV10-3	TGTGCCATCAGCTCGACAGGGGGTACTAACTATGGCTACACCTTC	CAISSTGGTNYGYTF
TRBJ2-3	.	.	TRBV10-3	TGTGCCACCTCGGGTGGGGAAGCGCAGTATTTT	CATSGGEAQYF
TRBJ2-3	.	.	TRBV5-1	TGCGCCAGCAGCTTGGTAGGGGTCAGCACAGATACGCAGTATTTT	CASSLVGVSTDTQYF
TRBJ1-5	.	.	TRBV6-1	TGTGCCAGCAGTGAAACAGGGTGGAGCAATCAGCCCCAGCATTTT	CASSETGWSNQPQHF
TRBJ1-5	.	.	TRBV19	TGTGCCAGTAGTACCCAGGCGGATAGCAATCAGCCCCAGCATTTT	CASSTQADSNQPQHF
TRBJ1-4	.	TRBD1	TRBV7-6	TGTGCCAGCACCGATTATGGACAGGGGGCAACTAATGAAAAACTGTTTTTT	CASTDYGQGATNEKLFF
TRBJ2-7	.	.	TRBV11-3	TGTGCCAGCAGCTTAGATCGTGGCGAGCAGTACTTC	CASSLDRGEQYF
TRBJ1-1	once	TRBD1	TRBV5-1	TGCGCCAGCAGCTTGAAAGGACAGGGGGAGAGGGGTGAAGCTTTCTTT	CASSLKGQGERGEAFF
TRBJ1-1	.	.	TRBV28	TGTGCCAGCATTCGATTCGGGACATTTAGGAACACTGAAGCTTTCTTT	CASIRFGTFRNTEAFF
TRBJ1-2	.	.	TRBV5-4	TGTGCCAGCAGCTTGGGTATCGAAGGGGCGCGAGGCTACACCTTC	CASSLGIEGARGYTF
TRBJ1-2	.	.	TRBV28	TGTGCCAGCAGTTCAGACAGGCGGAGGGGCTACACCTTC	CASSSDRRRGYTF
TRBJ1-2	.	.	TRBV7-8	TGTGCCAGCAGCTCGCAGATCGGGTCCGGCTACACCTTC	CASSSQIGSGYTF
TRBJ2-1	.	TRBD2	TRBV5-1	TGCGCCAGCAGCTTGACGGTGGGGCTAGCGGGAGGAAAGCAGTTCTTC	CASSLTVGLAGGKQFF
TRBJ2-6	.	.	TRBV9	TGTGCCAGCAGCGTAACGGGAGGGGCCAACGTCCTGACTTTC	CASSVTGGANVLTF
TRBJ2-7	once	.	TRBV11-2	TGTGCCAGCAGCTTAACCAGTACCTACGAGCAGTACTTC	CASSLTSTYEQYF
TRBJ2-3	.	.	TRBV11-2	TGTGCCAGCAGCTCCCGGCCCGGGAATACGCAGTATTTT	CASSSRPGNTQYF
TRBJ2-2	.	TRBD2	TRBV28	TGTGCCAGCACCAGGCCTTTGGTGGGAGGGCCGTCGATGACTTCTGGGGAGCTGTTTTTT	CASTRPLVGGPSMTSGELFF
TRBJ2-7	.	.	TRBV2	TGTGCCAGCAGCGCAGGGGTGGGGGAGCAGTACTTC	CASSAGVGEQYF
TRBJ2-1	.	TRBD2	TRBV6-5	TGTGCCAGCACTAGCGGGGGGGCTAACTACAATGAGCAGTTCTTC	CASTSGGANYNEQFF
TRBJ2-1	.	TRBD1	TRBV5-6	TGTGCCAGCAGCCCCGGCACGACAGGGAAGGTTTACAATGAGCAGTTCTTC	CASSPGTTGKVYNEQFF
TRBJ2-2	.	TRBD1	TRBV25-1	TGTGCCAGCAGACAGACAGGGGACACCGGGGAGCTGTTTTTT	CASRQTGDTGELFF
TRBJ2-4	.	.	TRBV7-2	TGTGCCAGCAGCTTAAACGGGAACAGCCAAAACATTCAGTACTTC	CASSLNGNSQNIQYF
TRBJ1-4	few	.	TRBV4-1	TGCGCCAGCAGCCTCACTAATCCGGAAAAACTGTTTTTT	CASSLTNPEKLFF
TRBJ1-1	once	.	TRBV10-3	TGTGCCATCCGCGTTGGGTCCGAGACTGAAGCTTTCTTT	CAIRVGSETEAFF
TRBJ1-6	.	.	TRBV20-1	TGCAGTGCGTTCCCAACTAATTCCCTCCACTTT	CSAFPTNSLHF
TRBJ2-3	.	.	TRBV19	TGTGCCAGTAATAGAGGCTCCGATACGCAGTATTTT	CASNRGSDTQYF
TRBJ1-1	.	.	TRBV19	TGTGCCAGTACCATGGTAGGCATGAACACTGAAGCTTTCTTT	CASTMVGMNTEAFF
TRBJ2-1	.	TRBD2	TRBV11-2	TGTGCCAGCAGCTTAGATCGTATAGCGGGGGGCGGGCAGTTCTTC	CASSLDRIAGGGQFF
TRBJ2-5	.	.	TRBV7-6	TGTGCCAGCAGCTTAGAAGCAAGGTGGGAGCAAGAGACCCAGTACTTC	CASSLEARWEQETQYF
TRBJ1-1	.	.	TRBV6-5	TGTGCCAGCAGTAACGGGGGAGCCGCCACTGAAGCTTTCTTT	CASSNGGAATEAFF
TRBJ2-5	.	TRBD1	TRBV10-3	TGTGCCACTTCGGACAGGGTCCAAGAGACCCAGTACTTC	CATSDRVQETQYF
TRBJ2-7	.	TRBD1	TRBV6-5	TGTGCCAGCAGTTACGGCAGGGGGAACTACGAGCAGTACTTC	CASSYGRGNYEQYF
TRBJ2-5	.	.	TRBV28	TGTGCCAGCAGTTGGGACCGCCGGGTGGAGACCCAGTACTTC	CASSWDRRVETQYF
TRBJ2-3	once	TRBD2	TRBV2	TGTGCCAGCAGTGAAGAACTAGCGGTGGCAGATACGCAGTATTTT	CASSEELAVADTQYF
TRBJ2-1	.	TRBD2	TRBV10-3	TGTGCCATCAGTCGACTAGCGGATAAAGGTGAGCAGTTCTTC	CAISRLADKGEQFF
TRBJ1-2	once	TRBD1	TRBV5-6	TGTGCCAGCAGGAAACCGGGACAGGGCGGCTATGGCTACACCTTC	CASRKPGQGGYGYTF
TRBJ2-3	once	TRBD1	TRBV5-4	TGTGCCAGCAGTTGGGGACAGGGGATCACAGATACGCAGTATTTT	CASSWGQGITDTQYF
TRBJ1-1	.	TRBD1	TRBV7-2	TGTGCCAGCAGCTGGGACAGGTTGAACACTGAAGCTTTCTTT	CASSWDRLNTEAFF
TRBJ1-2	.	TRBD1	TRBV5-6	TGTGCCAGCAGCTTGCGCGGCCCCTGGACAGGGAGGGGTGGCTACACCTTC	CASSLRGPWTGRGGYTF
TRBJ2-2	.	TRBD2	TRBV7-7	TGTGCTAGCAGCTTATTTGGGGGGGCGAACACCGGGGAGCTGTTTTTT	CASSLFGGANTGELFF
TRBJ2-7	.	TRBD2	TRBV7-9	TGTGCCAGCAGCTCAACACGGCGGGAGATTCTCGACGAGCAGTACTTC	CASSSTRREILDEQYF
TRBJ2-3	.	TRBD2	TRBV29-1	TGCAGCGTTGAGGGGCGGGAGTCGAACACAGATACGCAGTATTTT	CSVEGRESNTDTQYF
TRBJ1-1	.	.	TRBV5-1	TGCGCCAGCAGCTTGGGCGGGGAAGCTTTCTTT	CASSLGGEAFF
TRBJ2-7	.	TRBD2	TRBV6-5	TGTGCCAGCAGACTAGCGGGTCCCTACGAGCAGTACTTC	CASRLAGPYEQYF
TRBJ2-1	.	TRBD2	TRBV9	TGTGCCAGCAGCGTAGGAAGCGGGAACAACAATGAGCAGTTCTTC	CASSVGSGNNNEQFF
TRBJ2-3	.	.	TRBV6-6	TGTGCCAGCAGTCTGCTAGCGAGCACGCAGTATTTT	CASSLLASTQYF
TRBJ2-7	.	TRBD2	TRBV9	TGTGCCAGCAGCTCTGGACTAGCGGATAACTACGAGCAGTACTTC	CASSSGLADNYEQYF
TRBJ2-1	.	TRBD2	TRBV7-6	TGTGCCAGCAGCTTAAGGCTAGCGGGAGGGCCCTACAATGAGCAGTTCTTC	CASSLRLAGGPYNEQFF
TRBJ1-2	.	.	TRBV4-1	TGCGCCAGCAGCCCCGACTCGGACAGAATAGCTAACTATGGCTACACCTTC	CASSPDSDRIANYGYTF
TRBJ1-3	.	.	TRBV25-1	TGTGCCAGCAGTGACCCCCTGTCTGGAAACACCATATATTTT	CASSDPLSGNTIYF